A single T cell receptor beta chain is shown here with its context. The time point here: newly diagnosed GD, antithyroid drugs for less than 3 months. PBMC RNA was the source of the TCR library. Recruitment took place at an endocrinology department in Xi'an, China. This sample was taken from a study of regulatory T cells in long-lasting Graves disease. J gave up 4 bases and V 4 bases, and 12 bases lay outside the gene matches. The germline CDR1 and CDR2 sequences are DFQATT and SNEGSKA (reference sequence). This CDR3 comprises 18 residues. CDR3-region Arm-PCR and iRepertoire HTBI primers produced the TCR beta libraries. Methods used by the authors: More than 55 TRBV and some 15 TRBJ segments were identified across samples. TCRdb re-derived calls from the multiplex PCR reads in MiXCR, one entry per CDR3 protein. The V and J calls reflect TCRdb's pipeline rather than the authors' work. Here the sample spans some 250,000 distinct CDR3 sequences, roughly 18% being singletons.

The same data also contributed to another study, on T cells in Graves' hyperthyroidism and ophthalmopathy. That study adds: The TCR CDR3 was amplified in a first-round RT-PCR using the HTBI primer set. Ophthalmopathy prediction by the model preceded onset by a median about 6.3 months.

This clonotype originated in a woman under 40 with Graves disease. The specimen was peripheral blood mononuclear cells (PBMCs), collected at new diagnosis, from a patient treated with antithyroid drugs. The chain links TRBV20-1 to TRBJ2-1, with 14 bases matching TRBD2. CDR3 sequence: CSANRGLAGEAPYNEQFF. CDR3 nucleotides: TGCAGTGCTAATAGGGGACTAGCGGGGGAAGCACCATACAATGAGCAGTTCTTC.